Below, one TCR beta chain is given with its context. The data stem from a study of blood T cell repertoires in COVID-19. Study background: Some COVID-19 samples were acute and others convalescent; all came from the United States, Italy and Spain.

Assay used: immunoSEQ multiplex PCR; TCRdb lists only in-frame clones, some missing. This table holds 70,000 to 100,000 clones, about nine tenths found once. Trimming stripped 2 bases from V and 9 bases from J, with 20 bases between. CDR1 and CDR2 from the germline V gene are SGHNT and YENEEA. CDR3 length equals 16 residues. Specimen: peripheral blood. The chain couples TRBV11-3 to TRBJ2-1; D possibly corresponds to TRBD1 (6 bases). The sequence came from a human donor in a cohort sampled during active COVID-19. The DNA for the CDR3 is TGTGCCAGCAGCTTATTTGCGGGCAAGGAAGGGGGTGAGCAGTTCTTC. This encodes CASSLFAGKEGGEQFF.